The 17 T cell receptor beta chains given below trace back to one sample, sequenced in a study of T-cell reconstitution after alpha-beta-depleted transplantation in children. The authors prepared the TCRbeta library with unique molecular identifiers. TCRdb redid the calling of the PCR reads with MiXCR, one entry per CDR3 protein. The top ten clones hold around 0.8% of a sample with around 700,000 distinct CDR3 sequences, around 12% of them seen once. Sequencing was performed on PBMCs, taken before TCRalphabeta/CD19-depleted stem cell transplant. The receptors were gathered from a girl aged 2 to 9 with congenital amegakaryocytic thrombocytopenia, due to receive a stem cell transplant.

Details on this clonotype: A much larger clone differs by one base, so this may be a read error. The rearrangement links TRBV6-1 to TRBJ2-2; 7 bases align to TRBD2. The V gene's germline CDR1 is MNHNS and CDR2 SASEGT. J was trimmed by 9 bases and V by 4 bases; bases with no gene match: 14. The CDR3 runs to 16 residues. CDR3 sequence: CASSVFKRELSWELFF. The CDR3 DNA follows: TGTGCCAGCAGTGTATTCAAGCGGGAACTATCCTGGGAGCTGTTTTTT.

CDR3 DNA sequence: TGTGCCAGCATGACGGGACTAGCCTACAATGAGCAGTTCTTC. Amino acids: CASMTGLAYNEQFF. The chain recombines TRBV5-5 with TRBJ2-1; 8 nucleotides line up with TRBD2. The germline gives CDR1 SGHKS, CDR2 YYEKEE (reference sequence). Germline trimming cut 6 bases from V and 2 bases from J; bases unmatched to any gene: 4. The CDR3 has 14 residues. Looking up the rest from reference TRBV5-5 and TRBJ2-1 gives the full variable domain: DAGVTQSPTHLIKTRGQQVTLRCSPISGHKSVSWYQQVLGQGPQFIFQYYEKEERGRGNFPDRFSARQFPNYSSELNVNALLLGDSALYLCASMTGLAYNEQFFGPGTRLTVL.

This clonotype was recorded a few times. The chain uses TRBV14 and TRBJ2-1; TRBD2 matches at 10 bases. The V and J ends lost 1 base and 9 bases, in that order; junction bases with no gene match: 9. The CDR3 loop spans 16 amino acids. From germline, CDR1 is SGHDN and CDR2 FVKESK. The CDR3 DNA sequence: TGTGCCAGCAGCCAAGGGGCTAGCGGGAGCCCCATTGAGCAGTTCTTC. Translation: CASSQGASGSPIEQFF.

This clonotype was counted at least ten times. The genes are TRBV20-1 and TRBJ2-1; D perhaps matches TRBD2 (5 bases). The CDR3 contains 17 residues. Trimming stripped 3 bases from V and 4 bases from J, with 22 bases between. Germline V gene sequence: CDR1 DFQATT, CDR2 SNEGSKA (reference sequence). Here the CDR3 reads CSASFRTGSRGYNEQFF. DNA for the CDR3: TGCAGTGCTAGCTTCCGTACGGGGAGCCGGGGTTACAATGAGCAGTTCTTC.

This clonotype was seen repeatedly, ten times or more. The CDR3: CASSLKREFYNEQFF. The CDR3 nucleotides are TGTGCCAGCAGCTTAAAACGGGAGTTCTACAATGAGCAGTTCTTC. The gene calls are TRBV7-2 and TRBJ2-1, with a possible D match to TRBD2 (6 bases). Germline assignment: CDR1 SGHTA and CDR2 FQGNSA. The CDR3 is 15 residues long. Between the trimmed V and J ends, which lost 2 bases and 3 bases, there was a span of 11 bases.

CDR3 sequence: CSARDLQLEQFF. Written as DNA, the CDR3 is TGCAGTGCTAGAGATCTGCAGCTGGAGCAGTTCTTC. The chain links TRBV20-1 to TRBJ2-1; D not certain. Trimming took 0 bases from V and 10 from J, leaving 10 bases between them. Germline V gives CDR1 DFQATT, CDR2 SNEGSKA (reference sequence). The CDR3 covers 12 residues.

The gene calls are TRBV7-2 and TRBJ2-5, with D uncertain. The CDR3 has 14 residues. Trimming pared 3 bases from V and 4 bases from J, leaving 12 bases between. Germline V CDR1 and CDR2: SGHTA, FQGNSA. As DNA, the CDR3 is TGTGCCAGCAGCTTCCGGCTTACCCCAGAGACCCAGTACTTC. Its translation is CASSFRLTPETQYF.

This clonotype was counted between two and nine times. The gene calls are TRBV5-1 and TRBJ2-5; 11 nucleotides agree with TRBD1. The junction had 2 bases not matched to a gene; V was cut back by 7 bases and J by 0 bases. This CDR3 is built from 14 residues. Germline CDR1 and CDR2: SGHRS and YFSETQ. The CDR3 region has the DNA TGCGCCAGCCGGGACAGGGGGTACCAAGAGACCCAGTACTTC. Protein sequence: CASRDRGYQETQYF.

This clonotype was counted many times. J is TRBJ1-2 and V is TRBV12-3 or TRBV12-4, with 7 bases identical to TRBD1. The CDR3 consists of 13 residues. The junction had 3 bases not matched to a gene; V was cut back by 4 bases and J by 4 bases. The CDR3 DNA reads TGTGCCAGCAGTTCCCCAGGGGGCTATGGCTACACCTTC. It specifies CASSSPGGYGYTF.

This sequence joins TRBV24-1 and TRBJ2-2; D uncertain. There are 13 residues in the CDR3. V gave up 4 bases and J gave up 13 bases, with 15 bases separating them. The germline V gene encodes CDR1 KGHDR and CDR2 SFDVKD. CDR3 protein: CATSDPTTGALFF. DNA for the CDR3: TGTGCCACCAGTGACCCTACTACCGGCGCGCTGTTTTTT.

CDR3 sequence: CASSEQASYEQYF. CDR3 DNA sequence: TGCGCCAGCAGTGAACAGGCCTCCTACGAGCAGTACTTC. V is TRBV10-2 and J is TRBJ2-7; weak D call: TRBD1 (5 bases). Trimming removed 3 bases at V and 0 bases at J, with 6 bases between. From germline, CDR1 is WSHSY and CDR2 SAAADI. The length of the CDR3 is 13 residues.

The CDR3 loop reads CASAGGGNQPQHF. As DNA, the CDR3 is TGTGCCAGCGCCGGGGGTGGCAATCAGCCCCAGCATTTT. The V call is TRBV2, the J call TRBJ1-5; TRBD1 might be the D (5 bases). Trimming took 8 bases from V and 2 from J, leaving 10 bases between them. CDR1 and CDR2 from the germline V gene are SNHLY and FYNNEI. The length of the CDR3 is 13 residues.

Note on this clonotype: A much larger clone lies one base from this, so it may be a read error. This chain joins TRBV24-1 and TRBJ2-1; the D gene is possibly TRBD1 (6 bases). The CDR3 totals 13 residues. Germline CDR1 reads KGHDR; CDR2 reads SFDVKD. The CDR3 sequence is CATSDPTGNEQLF. CDR3 DNA sequence: TGTGCCACCAGTGACCCGACAGGAAATGAGCAGCTCTTC.

There are many counts of this clonotype. This chain links TRBV5-1 with TRBJ2-1, with TRBD2 matching 8 bases. CDR1 is SGHRS and CDR2 is YFSETQ in the germline V gene. There are 17 residues in the CDR3. The V and J ends lost 4 bases and 0 bases, in that order; junction bases with no gene match: 9. The CDR3 is CASSQSLAGSSYNEQFF. The DNA for the CDR3 is TGCGCCAGCAGCCAATCCTTAGCGGGGTCCTCCTACAATGAGCAGTTCTTC.

This clonotype was recorded at least ten times. This chain connects TRBV5-1 to TRBJ2-1, with 11 bases identical to TRBD2. Germline values: CDR1 SGHRS, CDR2 YFSETQ. V was pared by 4 bases and J by 7 bases, with 7 bases of the junction left unmatched. This CDR3 contains 15 residues. The CDR3 is CASSVGTSGQNEQFF. The CDR3 bases are TGCGCCAGCAGCGTCGGGACTAGCGGACAAAATGAGCAGTTCTTC.

The chain employs TRBV5-1 and TRBJ2-2; no clear D gene. Trimming stripped 7 bases from V and 0 bases from J, with 16 bases between. This CDR3 region has 16 residues. Germline V gene data show CDR1 as SGHRS and CDR2 as YFSETQ. The CDR3 coding sequence is TGCGCCAGCCAAACAGATAAACCGGCGAACACCGGGGAGCTGTTTTTT. Protein: CASQTDKPANTGELFF.

There are a few counts of this clonotype. V gene TRBV3-1 combines with J gene TRBJ2-7, with 9 bases lining up with TRBD1. CDR3 length: 16 residues. The J segment lost 2 bases and the V segment lost 9 bases, leaving 14 bases of the junction unmatched. Germline values: CDR1 LGHDT, CDR2 YNNKEL (reference sequence). CDR3 sequence (DNA): TGTGCCAGTTTGGGACAGGGCTCCAGTCGTACCTACGAGCAGTACTTC. Translation gives CASLGQGSSRTYEQYF.